This passage covers 17 T cell receptor beta chains from one sample sequenced in a study of control samples from healthy donors and cancer patients. The protocol was immunoSEQ multiplex PCR, while the TCRdb copy is restricted to in-frame clones and leaves out a portion. The data hold a few hundred thousand clones, with 90% observed a single time. The sequencing sample was made of PBMCs. The source of these receptors is a man between 40 and 49 years old with head and neck cancer.

This chain connects TRBV2 to TRBJ2-1; D is undetermined. This CDR3 region has 12 residues. Germline V CDR1 and CDR2: SNHLY, FYNNEI. Deletions cut 4 bases from V and 5 bases from J, with 6 bases between. DNA for the CDR3: TGTGCCAGCAGTGCACAAGACAATGAGCAGTTCTTC. The encoded protein is CASSAQDNEQFF.

Only one count was recorded for this clone. The CDR3 DNA is TGTGCCAGCAGCAAAGGGACTAGCGGGGACCCCAGCACAGATACGCAGTATTTT. This sequence encodes CASSKGTSGDPSTDTQYF. The V and J genes are TRBV9 and TRBJ2-3; 13 nucleotides line up with TRBD2. V shed 4 bases, J shed 0 bases, and the junction held 8 bases outside the gene matches. The CDR3 runs to 18 residues. CDR1 is SGDLS and CDR2 is YYNGEE in the germline V gene.

The rearrangement uses TRBV27 and TRBJ2-1; D possibly corresponds to TRBD2 (5 bases). The CDR3 totals 14 residues. CDR1 MNHEY and CDR2 SMNVEV come from the germline V gene (reference sequence). Trimming cost V 6 bases and J 6 bases, with 15 bases left between them. Written as DNA, the CDR3 is TGTGCCAGCAGATCGAGGGTCCAGTTCAATGAGCAGTTCTTC. It encodes CASRSRVQFNEQFF.

The chain links TRBV21-1 to TRBJ1-6; TRBD1, as called in the table, went unchecked against the DNA. TRBV21-1 corresponds to a pseudogene. The CDR3 spans 16 residues. CDR3 amino acids: CASNIPPGQGNSPLHF. The CDR3 DNA is TGTGCCAGCAACATTCCACCGGGACAGGGGAATTCACCCCTCCACTTT.

The V gene is TRBV9, the J gene TRBJ2-6; perhaps TRBD2 as D (6 bases). The CDR3 covers 16 residues. The V and J ends lost 0 bases and 4 bases respectively, with 11 bases between them. Germline lookup yields CDR1 SGDLS and CDR2 YYNGEE. In nucleotides, the CDR3 is TGTGCCAGCAGCGTAGGAGGGGCGGGAGGGGCCAACGTCCTGACTTTC. It specifies CASSVGGAGGANVLTF.

The chain combines TRBV7-2 with TRBJ2-2, with D unclear. Germline CDR1 reads SGHTA; CDR2 reads FQGNSA. The V end lost 3 bases, the J end lost 7 bases, and 12 bases lay between the germline ends. The CDR3 contains 14 residues. The CDR3 region has the DNA TGTGCCAGCAGCTTCAGTAGGGTCGGCGGGGAGCTGTTTTTT. It specifies CASSFSRVGGELFF.

This clone was observed a few times. The V call is TRBV27, the J call TRBJ2-1; D may correspond to TRBD1 or TRBD2 (6 bases each). Trimming shortened V by 0 bases and J by 2 bases, and 8 bases separated the two germline ends. The germline V gene has CDR1 MNHEY and CDR2 SMNVEV (reference sequence). The CDR3 totals 15 residues. In nucleotides, the CDR3 is TGTGCCAGCAGTTTATCGCGGGACACCTACAATGAGCAGTTCTTC. This gives the protein CASSLSRDTYNEQFF.

The gene calls are TRBV11-3 and TRBJ1-1; D not resolved. The V end lost 3 bases, the J end lost 1 base, and 6 bases lay between the germline ends. The CDR3 sequence is 13 residues long. The germline V gene has CDR1 SGHNT and CDR2 YENEEA. CDR3 amino acids: CASSLSKNTEAFF. Written as DNA, the CDR3 is TGTGCCAGCAGCTTGTCCAAGAACACTGAAGCTTTCTTT.

J is TRBJ1-3 and V is TRBV15, with D uncertain. V was trimmed by 1 base and J by 4 bases, leaving 14 bases between them. The germline gives CDR1 LNHNV, CDR2 YYDKDF (reference sequence). This CDR3 comprises 16 residues. This CDR3 is CATSRVREGSGNTIYF. DNA for the CDR3: TGTGCCACCAGCAGAGTGAGAGAGGGTTCGGGAAACACCATATATTTT. The complete variable domain, with remaining parts taken from reference TRBV15 and TRBJ1-3, reads DAMVIQNPRYQVTQFGKPVTLSCSQTLNHNVMYWYQQKSSQAPKLLFHYYDKDFNNEADTPDNFQSRRPNTSFCFLDIRSPGLGDTAMYLCATSRVREGSGNTIYFGEGSWLTVV.

The count of this clone is one. The chain carries TRBV5-4 and TRBJ2-5; D is uncertain. The CDR3 extends over 14 amino acids. The ends were cut back, 0 bases at V and 3 bases at J, with 9 bases in the middle. The germline gives CDR1 SGHNT, CDR2 YYREEE (reference sequence). The CDR3 here is CASSLERIEETQYF. CDR3 DNA: TGTGCCAGCAGCTTGGAAAGGATCGAAGAGACCCAGTACTTC.

This chain connects TRBV29-1 to TRBJ2-2; no clear D. CDR3 length: 11 residues. Germline-derived CDR1 and CDR2 are SQVTM and ANQGSEA. The V end lost 7 bases, the J end lost 1 base, and 4 bases lay between the germline ends. The CDR3 sequence is CSAGNTGELFF. The CDR3 nucleotides are TGCAGCGCAGGGAACACCGGGGAGCTGTTTTTT.

The CDR3 here is CASSIKGPGELFF. CDR3 sequence (DNA): TGTGCCAGTAGTATTAAGGGCCCCGGGGAGCTGTTTTTT. This chain joins TRBV19 and TRBJ2-2; D call uncertain. Germline lookup yields CDR1 LNHDA and CDR2 SQIVND (reference sequence). The CDR3 consists of 13 residues. V was cut by 3 bases and J by 6 bases, with 8 bases left in between. Supplemented by reference TRBV19 and TRBJ2-2, the full variable domain reads DGGITQSPKYLFRKEGQNVTLSCEQNLNHDAMYWYRQDPGQGLRLIYYSQIVNDFQKGDIAEGYSVSREKKESFPLTVTSAQKNPTAFYLCASSIKGPGELFFGEGSRLTVL.

The chain carries TRBV7-2 and TRBJ1-5; tentative D call: TRBD1 (5 bases). CDR3 length: 15 amino acids. The V end was cut by 5 bases, the J end by 0 bases, with 11 bases between. CDR1 is SGHTA and CDR2 is FQGNSA in the germline V gene. CDR3 loop: CASSPQVVSNQPQHF. In DNA form, the CDR3 reads TGTGCCAGCAGCCCACAGGTTGTTAGCAATCAGCCCCAGCATTTT.

This clone came up once. This chain connects TRBV6-5 to TRBJ2-1, with 8 bases matching TRBD2. The germline CDR1 and CDR2 sequences are MNHEY and SVGAGI. This CDR3 has 14 amino acids. The junction had 13 bases not matched to a gene; V was cut back by 10 bases and J by 8 bases. CDR3 DNA sequence: TGTGCCACTGTGTTAGCGGGAAGAGGCGATGAGCAGTTCTTC. This codes for CATVLAGRGDEQFF.

This chain joins TRBV28 and TRBJ2-1; TRBD2 aligns across 8 bases. CDR3 length equals 14 residues. In germline, CDR1 is MDHEN, CDR2 SYDVKM. Trimming removed 3 bases from V and 3 bases from J; junction bases left unmatched: 1. The CDR3 is CASSFGGDYNEQFF. The CDR3 nucleotides are TGTGCCAGCAGTTTCGGGGGGGACTACAATGAGCAGTTCTTC.

The chain uses TRBV27 and TRBJ1-5; 9 bases map to TRBD1. V dropped 2 bases and J dropped 7; count of bases not matched to a gene: 9. From germline, CDR1 is MNHEY and CDR2 SMNVEV (reference sequence). The CDR3 length is 16 residues. The CDR3 sequence: CASSLGLGQGRQPQHF. CDR3 coding DNA: TGTGCCAGCAGTTTAGGTTTGGGACAGGGCCGGCAGCCCCAGCATTTT.

J is TRBJ1-1 and V is TRBV5-1; TRBD1 aligns across 7 bases. Trimming cost V 0 bases and J 4 bases; bases outside gene matches: 9. Germline values: CDR1 SGHRS, CDR2 YFSETQ. The CDR3 length is 16 residues. The CDR3 DNA reads TGCGCCAGCAGCTTGGTTCTGGCAGGGGGATCCACTGAAGCTTTCTTT. This sequence encodes CASSLVLAGGSTEAFF.